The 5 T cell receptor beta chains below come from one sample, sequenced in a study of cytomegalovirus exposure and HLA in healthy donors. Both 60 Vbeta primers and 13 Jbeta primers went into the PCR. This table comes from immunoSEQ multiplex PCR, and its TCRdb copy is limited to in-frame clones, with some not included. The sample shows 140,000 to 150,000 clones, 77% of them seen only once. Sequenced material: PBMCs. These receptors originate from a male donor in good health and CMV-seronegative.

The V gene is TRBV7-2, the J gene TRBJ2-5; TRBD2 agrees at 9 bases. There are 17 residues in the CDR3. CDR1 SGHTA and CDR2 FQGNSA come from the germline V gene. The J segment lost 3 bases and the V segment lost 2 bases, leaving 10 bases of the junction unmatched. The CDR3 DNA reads TGTGCCAGCAGCTTAAGGCCTAGCGGGGTGGGGGAAGAGACCCAGTACTTC. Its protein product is CASSLRPSGVGEETQYF. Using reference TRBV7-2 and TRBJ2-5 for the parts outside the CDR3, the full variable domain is GAGVSQSPSNKVTEKGKDVELRCDPISGHTALYWYRQSLGQGLEFLIYFQGNSAPDKSGLPSDRFSAERTGGSVSTLTIQRTQQEDSAVYLCASSLRPSGVGEETQYFGPGTRLLVL.

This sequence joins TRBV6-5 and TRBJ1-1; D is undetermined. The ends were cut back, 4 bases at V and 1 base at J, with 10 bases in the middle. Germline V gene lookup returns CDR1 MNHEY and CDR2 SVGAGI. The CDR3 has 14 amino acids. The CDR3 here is CASSSVTPNTEAFF. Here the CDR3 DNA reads TGTGCCAGCAGTTCTGTCACTCCGAACACTGAAGCTTTCTTT.

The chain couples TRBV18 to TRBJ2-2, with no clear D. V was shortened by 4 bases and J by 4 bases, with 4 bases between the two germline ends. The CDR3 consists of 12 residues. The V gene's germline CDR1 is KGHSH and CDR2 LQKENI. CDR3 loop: CASSLSTGELFF. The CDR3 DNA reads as TGTGCCAGCTCACTGAGCACCGGGGAGCTGTTTTTT. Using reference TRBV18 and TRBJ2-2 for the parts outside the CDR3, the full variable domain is NAGVMQNPRHLVRRRGQEARLRCSPMKGHSHVYWYRQLPEEGLKFMVYLQKENIIDESGMPKERFSAEFPKEGPSILRIQQVVRGDSAAYFCASSLSTGELFFGEGSRLTVL.

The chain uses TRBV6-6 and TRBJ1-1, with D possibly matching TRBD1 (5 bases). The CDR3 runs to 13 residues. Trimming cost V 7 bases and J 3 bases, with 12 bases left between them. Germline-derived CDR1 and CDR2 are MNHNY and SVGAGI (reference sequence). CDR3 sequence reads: CASTAGGHTEAFF. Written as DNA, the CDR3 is TGTGCCAGCACAGCCGGGGGACACACTGAAGCTTTCTTT.

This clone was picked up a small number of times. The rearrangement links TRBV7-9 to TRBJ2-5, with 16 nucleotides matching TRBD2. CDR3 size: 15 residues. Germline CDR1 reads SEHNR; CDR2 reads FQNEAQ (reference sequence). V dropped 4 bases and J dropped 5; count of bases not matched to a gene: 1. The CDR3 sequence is CASSSGLAGGETQYF. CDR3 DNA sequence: TGTGCCAGCAGCTCGGGACTAGCGGGGGGGGAGACCCAGTACTTC.